These 27 T cell receptor beta chains originate from one sample sequenced in a study of T cell changes during pregnancy in multiple sclerosis. The repertoire was sequenced with immunoSEQ multiplex PCR; TCRdb's copy has only in-frame clones and lacks some. Of about 51,000 clones in the sample, around 93% are singletons; the top ten hold around 1.9%. The specimen comprised peripheral blood, sampled in the second trimester of pregnancy. The source of these receptors is a female donor with multiple sclerosis, enrolled in a pregnancy study.

The chain links TRBV27 to TRBJ1-1; no definite D call. Trimming removed 5 bases at V and 4 bases at J, with 20 bases between. The germline gives CDR1 MNHEY, CDR2 SMNVEV (reference sequence). CDR3 size: 16 residues. CDR3 bases: TGTGCCAGCAGTCCCCCGGGGAGGGCTTGGGGCACTGAAGCTTTCTTT. Protein: CASSPPGRAWGTEAFF.

This chain connects TRBV6-1 to TRBJ1-2; 12 nucleotides align to TRBD1. Germline CDR1 is MNHNS and CDR2 is SASEGT. The CDR3 is 14 residues long. The J segment lost 6 bases and the V segment lost 6 bases, leaving 5 bases of the junction unmatched. CDR3 bases: TGTGCCAGCAGGACCGGGACAGGGGGCGATGGCTACACCTTC. It codes for CASRTGTGGDGYTF.

V is TRBV5-4 and J is TRBJ2-1, with D possibly TRBD2 on 6 matching bases. The V and J ends lost 0 bases and 5 bases respectively, with 12 bases between them. The CDR3 runs to 15 residues. From germline, CDR1 is SGHNT and CDR2 YYREEE (reference sequence). CDR3 in DNA: TGTGCCAGCAGCTTGGACGGGAGTCGGAACAATGAGCAGTTCTTC. Its translation is CASSLDGSRNNEQFF. Variable domain in full (rest from reference TRBV5-4 and TRBJ2-1): ETGVTQSPTHLIKTRGQQVTLRCSSQSGHNTVSWYQQALGQGPQFIFQYYREEENGRGNFPPRFSGLQFPNYSSELNVNALELDDSALYLCASSLDGSRNNEQFFGPGTRLTVL.

The chain recombines TRBV19 with TRBJ2-7; TRBD2 agrees at 8 bases. V shed 1 base and J 6 bases; nucleotides not matched to a gene: 2. Germline V gives CDR1 LNHDA, CDR2 SQIVND (reference sequence). The CDR3 is made up of 13 amino acids. CDR3 in amino acids: CASSIVRGGEQYF. In nucleotides, the CDR3 is TGTGCCAGTAGTATAGTTCGGGGGGGCGAGCAGTACTTC. The complete variable domain, with remaining parts taken from reference TRBV19 and TRBJ2-7, reads DGGITQSPKYLFRKEGQNVTLSCEQNLNHDAMYWYRQDPGQGLRLIYYSQIVNDFQKGDIAEGYSVSREKKESFPLTVTSAQKNPTAFYLCASSIVRGGEQYFGPGTRLTVT.

V is TRBV5-4 and J is TRBJ2-1, with 10 bases that match TRBD2. V shed 2 bases and J 7 bases; nucleotides not matched to a gene: 6. The CDR3 has 15 amino acids. Per germline, CDR1 SGHNT and CDR2 YYREEE (reference sequence). CDR3 amino acids: CASSFQLAGNNEQFF. In DNA form, the CDR3 reads TGTGCCAGCAGCTTCCAACTAGCGGGAAATAATGAGCAGTTCTTC.

The chain combines TRBV29-1 with TRBJ2-7; 11 bases match TRBD2. CDR1 is SQVTM and CDR2 is ANQGSEA in the germline V gene. CDR3 length: 15 residues. V gave up 7 bases and J gave up 3 bases; unmatched junction bases: 11. This CDR3 reads CSANGLAGTNYEQYF. CDR3 coding DNA: TGCAGCGCGAACGGACTAGCGGGCACCAACTACGAGCAGTACTTC.

V usage is TRBV19 and J usage is TRBJ2-1, with D tentatively TRBD2 (5 bases). Germline lookup yields CDR1 LNHDA and CDR2 SQIVND (reference sequence). CDR3 size: 14 residues. With 3 bases removed from V and 4 bases from J, the gap between germline ends came to 10 bases. DNA for the CDR3: TGTGCCAGTAGTATGGACGAGGGTTACAATGAGCAGTTCTTC. Protein: CASSMDEGYNEQFF.

The V call is TRBV27, the J call TRBJ2-7; D is unclear. CDR3 length equals 13 residues. The V and J ends lost 5 bases and 3 bases respectively, with 11 bases between them. The germline CDR1 and CDR2 sequences are MNHEY and SMNVEV (reference sequence). CDR3 protein: CASSDSGFYEQYF. For the CDR3, the DNA is TGTGCCAGCAGTGACTCCGGCTTCTACGAGCAGTACTTC.

The chain couples TRBV5-6 to TRBJ2-5; maybe TRBD1 (5 bases). Germline V gene sequence: CDR1 SGHDT, CDR2 YYEEEE. This CDR3 contains 14 residues. V lost 0 bases and J lost 5, with 11 bases in between. CDR3: CASSLEGIWETQYF. CDR3 in DNA: TGTGCCAGCAGCTTGGAGGGGATCTGGGAGACCCAGTACTTC.

The V and J genes are TRBV4-3 and TRBJ1-1; possible D gene TRBD1, 5 bases. Per the germline V gene, CDR1 is LGHNA and CDR2 is YSLEER. The length of the CDR3 is 15 residues. V gave up 0 bases and J gave up 4 bases, with 12 bases separating them. The CDR3 loop reads CASSQEGQGITEAFF. CDR3 sequence (DNA): TGCGCCAGCAGCCAAGAGGGCCAGGGCATCACTGAAGCTTTCTTT.

The rearrangement uses TRBV9 and TRBJ1-2; 7 bases are shared with TRBD1. Per germline, CDR1 SGDLS and CDR2 YYNGEE. After removal of 3 bases from V and 4 bases from J, the junction contained 3 bases not matched to a gene. The CDR3 has 13 residues. The CDR3 loop reads CASSAGQSYGYTF. The DNA of the CDR3 is TGTGCCAGCAGCGCGGGACAGAGCTATGGCTACACCTTC.

This sequence joins TRBV19 and TRBJ2-1, with 10 positions matching TRBD2. This CDR3 is 15 amino acids long. The J segment lost 4 bases and the V segment lost 5 bases, leaving 5 bases of the junction unmatched. CDR1 and CDR2 (germline): LNHDA, SQIVND (reference sequence). The CDR3 region has the DNA TGTGCCAGTAGTCTTACGGGACTAGCGTACAATGAGCAGTTCTTC. Protein sequence: CASSLTGLAYNEQFF.

V usage is TRBV11-2 and J usage is TRBJ1-2; D is possibly TRBD1 (5 bases). The CDR3 loop spans 15 amino acids. Germline CDR1 and CDR2: SGHAT and FQNNGV. Trimming pared 0 bases from V and 1 base from J, leaving 9 bases between. The DNA for the CDR3 is TGTGCCAGCAGCTTAGAGCGGGGGTTTAACTATGGCTACACCTTC. Protein sequence: CASSLERGFNYGYTF. Drawing the rest from reference TRBV11-2 and TRBJ1-2, the complete variable domain is EAGVAQSPRYKIIEKRQSVAFWCNPISGHATLYWYQQILGQGPKLLIQFQNNGVVDDSQLPKDRFSAERLKGVDSTLKIQPAKLEDSAVYLCASSLERGFNYGYTFGSGTRLTVV.

V usage is TRBV18 and J usage is TRBJ2-4, with 8 bases matching TRBD2. J gave up 0 bases and V 3 bases, and 13 bases lay outside the gene matches. CDR3 length: 19 amino acids. Germline V gene sequence: CDR1 KGHSH, CDR2 LQKENI. This CDR3 reads CASSPLAGSGVLAKNIQYF. DNA of the CDR3: TGTGCCAGCTCACCTTTAGCGGGAAGCGGGGTTCTAGCCAAAAACATTCAGTACTTC.

The V gene is TRBV5-1, the J gene TRBJ2-7; TRBD2 agrees at 9 bases. Germline trimming cut 4 bases from V and 0 bases from J; bases unmatched to any gene: 5. Germline V CDR1 and CDR2: SGHRS, YFSETQ. There are 15 residues in the CDR3. The CDR3 is CASSEKAGGSYEQYF. Here the CDR3 DNA reads TGCGCCAGCAGCGAGAAAGCGGGAGGCTCCTACGAGCAGTACTTC. Together with reference TRBV5-1 and TRBJ2-7, the CDR3 gives the full variable domain: KAGVTQTPRYLIKTRGQQVTLSCSPISGHRSVSWYQQTPGQGLQFLFEYFSETQRNKGNFPGRFSGRQFSNSRSEMNVSTLELGDSALYLCASSEKAGGSYEQYFGPGTRLTVT.

The chain couples TRBV28 to TRBJ2-7; the match to TRBD2 covers 7 bases. CDR1 is MDHEN and CDR2 is SYDVKM in the germline V gene. V was pared by 3 bases and J by 2 bases, with 1 base of the junction left unmatched. This CDR3 spans 13 amino acids. The CDR3 region is CASSLGTTYEQYF. The CDR3 region has the DNA TGTGCCAGCAGTTTGGGGACTACCTACGAGCAGTACTTC.

Regarding this clone: Its ends do not fully match the called genes, so a read error is possible. This chain connects TRBV7-7 to TRBJ2-2; 11 nucleotides align to TRBD2. The CDR3 runs to 14 residues. Germline assignment: CDR1 SSHAT and CDR2 FNYEAQ (reference sequence). In DNA form, the CDR3 reads TGTGCTAGCAAACTAGCGGGAGACGTCGGGGAGCTGTTTTTT. This encodes CASKLAGDVGELFF.

This clone was picked up a small number of times. The V call is TRBV5-1, the J call TRBJ1-1; D is unresolved. CDR1 SGHRS and CDR2 YFSETQ come from the germline V gene. Deletions cut 4 bases from V and 0 bases from J, with 4 bases between. The CDR3 extends over 12 amino acids. The CDR3, as DNA: TGCGCCAGCAGCCTATTGAACACTGAAGCTTTCTTT. This gives the protein CASSLLNTEAFF. Supplemented by reference TRBV5-1 and TRBJ1-1, the full variable domain reads KAGVTQTPRYLIKTRGQQVTLSCSPISGHRSVSWYQQTPGQGLQFLFEYFSETQRNKGNFPGRFSGRQFSNSRSEMNVSTLELGDSALYLCASSLLNTEAFFGQGTRLTVV.

J is TRBJ2-1 and V is TRBV19, with 11 bases matching TRBD2. J was trimmed by 9 bases and V by 5 bases; bases with no gene match: 12. Germline CDR1 and CDR2: LNHDA and SQIVND (reference sequence). There are 16 residues in the CDR3. In DNA, the CDR3 is TGTGCCAGTAGTTGGGGACTAGCGGAGGTCCCAGGTGAGCAGTTCTTC. It is translated as CASSWGLAEVPGEQFF.

The genes are TRBV30 and TRBJ2-7; 10 nucleotides agree with TRBD2. CDR1 GTSNPN and CDR2 SVGIG come from the germline V gene (reference sequence). V dropped 2 bases and J dropped 0; count of bases not matched to a gene: 4. The CDR3 covers 15 residues. Written as DNA, the CDR3 is TGTGCCTGGAGTTTGGGACTAGCGAACTCCTACGAGCAGTACTTC. It is translated as CAWSLGLANSYEQYF.

This clone was counted between two and nine times. The V gene is TRBV7-9, the J gene TRBJ2-7; a weak D match, TRBD1 (5 bases). This CDR3 spans 12 amino acids. CDR1 SEHNR and CDR2 FQNEAQ come from the germline V gene (reference sequence). The V end was cut by 1 base, the J end by 7 bases, with 8 bases between. CDR3 region: CASSLGGAEQYF. DNA of the CDR3: TGTGCCAGCAGCTTAGGGGGCGCAGAGCAGTACTTC.

CDR3 amino acids: CATSRDSRGGGAPFF. CDR3 bases: TGTGCCACCAGCAGAGACTCCAGAGGGGGGGGCGCGCCTTTCTTT. V is TRBV15 and J is TRBJ1-1, with D possibly matching TRBD1 (6 bases). Germline CDR1 is LNHNV and CDR2 is YYDKDF (reference sequence). V was pared by 0 bases and J by 12 bases, with 20 bases between. The CDR3 consists of 15 residues.

This rearrangement joins TRBV1 to TRBJ1-2. TRBV1 is given as a pseudogene. The CDR3 runs to 10 residues. CDR3 bases: TGCACCAGCAAAGCCTGGGGCTACACCTTC. It specifies CTSKAWGYTF.

The count of this clone is one. The chain carries TRBV29-1 and TRBJ2-5; 13 bases match TRBD2. The CDR3 runs to 15 residues. Looked up from germline, CDR1 is SQVTM and CDR2 is ANQGSEA. With V trimmed by 6 bases and J by 2 bases, 6 bases remained unmatched. DNA for the CDR3: TGCAGCGTGCCCCGGACTAGCGGGAGTCAAGAGACCCAGTACTTC. Its translation: CSVPRTSGSQETQYF.

The chain combines TRBV4-3 with TRBJ2-1; possibly TRBD2 for D (6 bases). CDR1 and CDR2 (germline): LGHNA, YSLEER. The V and J ends lost 1 base and 5 bases respectively, with 18 bases between them. CDR3 size: 17 residues. Here the CDR3 reads CASSQATGAPRDNEQFF. The CDR3 region has the DNA TGCGCCAGCAGCCAAGCCACGGGAGCCCCCCGGGACAATGAGCAGTTCTTC.

The CDR3 sequence is CASSYTGSYGYTF. The CDR3 DNA reads as TGTGCCAGCAGCTACACAGGGAGCTATGGCTACACCTTC. The rearrangement joins TRBV7-2 to TRBJ1-2; a possible D gene is TRBD1 (6 bases). CDR1 is SGHTA, CDR2 FQGNSA, per germline. Trimming shortened V by 4 bases and J by 4 bases, and 10 bases separated the two germline ends. CDR3 length: 13 residues.

This sequence joins TRBV7-8 and TRBJ1-1; D is ambiguous. CDR1 is SGHVS, CDR2 FQNEAQ, per germline. The length of the CDR3 is 15 residues. V lost 1 base and J lost 0, with 9 bases in between. In nucleotides, the CDR3 is TGTGCCAGCAGCTTAGTTGCGACACTGAACACTGAAGCTTTCTTT. Protein: CASSLVATLNTEAFF. Variable domain in full (rest from reference TRBV7-8 and TRBJ1-1): GAGVSQSPRYKVAKRGQDVALRCDPISGHVSLFWYQQALGQGPEFLTYFQNEAQLDKSGLPSDRFFAERPEGSVSTLKIQRTQQEDSAVYLCASSLVATLNTEAFFGQGTRLTVV.